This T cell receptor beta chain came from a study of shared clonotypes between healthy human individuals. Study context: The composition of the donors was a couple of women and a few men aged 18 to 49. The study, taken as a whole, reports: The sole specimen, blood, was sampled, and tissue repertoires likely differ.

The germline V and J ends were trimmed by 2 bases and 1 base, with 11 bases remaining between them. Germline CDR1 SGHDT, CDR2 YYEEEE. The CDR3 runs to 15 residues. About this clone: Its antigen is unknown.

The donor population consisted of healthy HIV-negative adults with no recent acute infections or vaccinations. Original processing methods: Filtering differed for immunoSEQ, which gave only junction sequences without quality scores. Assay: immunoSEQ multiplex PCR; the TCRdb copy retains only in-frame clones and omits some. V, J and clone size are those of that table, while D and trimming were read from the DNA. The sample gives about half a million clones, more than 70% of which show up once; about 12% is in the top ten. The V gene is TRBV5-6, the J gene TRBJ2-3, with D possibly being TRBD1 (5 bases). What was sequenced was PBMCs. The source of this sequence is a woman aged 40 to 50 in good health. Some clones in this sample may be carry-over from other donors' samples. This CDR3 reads CASSFRARRTDTQYF. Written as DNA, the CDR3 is TGTGCCAGCAGCTTCAGGGCCCGGCGCACAGATACGCAGTATTTT.